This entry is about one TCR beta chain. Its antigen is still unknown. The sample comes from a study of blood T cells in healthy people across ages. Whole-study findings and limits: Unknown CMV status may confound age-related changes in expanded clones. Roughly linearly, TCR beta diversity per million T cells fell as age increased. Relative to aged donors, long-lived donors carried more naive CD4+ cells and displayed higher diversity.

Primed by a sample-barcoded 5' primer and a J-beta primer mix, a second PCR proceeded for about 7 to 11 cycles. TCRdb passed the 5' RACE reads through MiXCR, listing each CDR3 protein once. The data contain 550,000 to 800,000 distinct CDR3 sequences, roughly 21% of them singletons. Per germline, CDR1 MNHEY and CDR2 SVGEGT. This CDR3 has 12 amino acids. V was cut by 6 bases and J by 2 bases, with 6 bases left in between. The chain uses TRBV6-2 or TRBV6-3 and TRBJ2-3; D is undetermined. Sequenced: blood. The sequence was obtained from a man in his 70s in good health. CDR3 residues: CASRSVTDTQYF. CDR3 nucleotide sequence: TGTGCCAGCAGATCGGTCACAGATACGCAGTATTTT.